The next 10 T cell receptor beta chains were all read from a single sample in a study of T cells in Graves' hyperthyroidism and ophthalmopathy. Researchers amplified the TCR beta CDR3 regions from RNA transcripts. HTBI primers were the set used in a first-round RT-PCR of the TCR CDR3. TCRdb re-analysed the multiplex PCR reads in MiXCR, keeping a single row per CDR3 protein. The sample has approximately 600,000 distinct CDR3 sequences; roughly 20% are singletons. The sample comprised blood. These receptors were collected from a man in his thirties or forties with Graves' ophthalmopathy.

This clonotype was seen ten or more times. This chain connects TRBV5-1 to TRBJ2-1; D is undetermined. V was pared by 2 bases and J by 0 bases, with 12 bases between. Looked up from germline, CDR1 is SGHRS and CDR2 is YFSETQ. This CDR3 has 16 residues. The CDR3 DNA follows: TGCGCCAGCAGCTTAGGCAGTTTAAGCTCCTACAATGAGCAGTTCTTC. It specifies CASSLGSLSSYNEQFF.

This sequence joins TRBV6-1 and TRBJ2-2; D remains ambiguous. Trimming removed 7 bases at V and 2 bases at J, with 20 bases between. The germline CDR1 and CDR2 sequences are MNHNS and SASEGT. The CDR3 totals 17 residues. The CDR3 DNA reads TGTGCCAGCAATGAGGCGCAGGCCTCTTTAAACACCGGGGAGCTGTTTTTT. Encoded protein: CASNEAQASLNTGELFF.

A word on this clonotype: Since no conserved phenylalanine or tryptophan closes the CDR3, a read error is the likely cause. The gene calls are TRBV12-3 or TRBV12-4 and TRBJ2-1; D not certain. The CDR3 runs 15 residues. V gave up 1 base and J gave up 0 bases, with 7 bases separating them. The CDR3 nucleotides are TGTGCCAGCAGTTTAGGGGGAAGCTCCTACAATGAGCAGTTCTTA. Residues: CASSLGGSSYNEQFL.

Concerning this clonotype: This may stem from a read error, because a much larger clone lies one nucleotide away. This chain uses TRBV28 with TRBJ2-5; the D is unclear. Germline V gene lookup returns CDR1 MDHEN and CDR2 SYDVKM. This CDR3 has 13 residues. The DNA of the CDR3 is TGTGCCAGCAGTTCTCGGAGCAGTGCCGACCACGACTTC. Protein sequence: CASSSRSSADHDF.

This chain connects TRBV6-2 or TRBV6-3 to TRBJ1-2; no clear D. Trimming removed 4 bases at V and 6 bases at J, with 21 bases between. Germline lookup yields CDR1 MNHEY and CDR2 SVGEGT. This CDR3 contains 16 residues. DNA of the CDR3: TGTGCCAGCAGTTCCTCTTTTGAAGGGCGGCCCCATGGCTACACCTTC. It translates to CASSSSFEGRPHGYTF.

The chain is built from TRBV20-1 and TRBJ2-2; D may be TRBD2 (6 bases). The germline V gene has CDR1 DFQATT and CDR2 SNEGSKA (reference sequence). The ends were cut back, 2 bases at V and 5 bases at J, with 15 bases in the middle. The CDR3 length is 15 residues. This chain's CDR3 is CSARKAGTNTGELFF. CDR3 sequence (DNA): TGCAGTGCTAGAAAAGCGGGCACTAATACCGGGGAGCTGTTTTTT.

This clonotype was seen a few times. The gene calls are TRBV7-9 and TRBJ2-1, with D tentatively TRBD1 or TRBD2 (6 bases each). V dropped 5 bases and J dropped 7 bases, with 24 bases sitting between them. Looked up from germline, CDR1 is SEHNR and CDR2 is FQNEAQ (reference sequence). CDR3 length: 17 residues. DNA of the CDR3: TGTGCCAGCAGCCCCCCCCGGGACAAGGGACTTCAAAATGAGCAGTTCTTC. Translated, it gives CASSPPRDKGLQNEQFF.

This clonotype was observed a handful of times. J is TRBJ2-1 and V is TRBV6-5; tentatively, D is TRBD1 (5 bases). Germline CDR1 MNHEY, CDR2 SVGAGI. This CDR3 spans 15 amino acids. The V gene lost 2 bases and the J gene lost 5 bases, with 13 bases spanning the gap. CDR3 region: CASSYQGMGNNEQFF. DNA for the CDR3: TGTGCCAGCAGTTACCAGGGAATGGGGAACAATGAGCAGTTCTTC.

This clonotype was observed many times. This rearrangement joins TRBV11-2 to TRBJ1-2, with no clear D. The germline CDR1 and CDR2 sequences are SGHAT and FQNNGV. The CDR3 loop spans 14 amino acids. V lost 1 base, J lost 4 bases, and 10 bases lay in between. The CDR3 protein is CASSLAQQTYGYTF. In DNA form, the CDR3 reads TGTGCCAGCAGCTTAGCGCAGCAGACCTATGGCTACACCTTC.

This chain joins TRBV19 and TRBJ1-5; weak D call: TRBD1 (6 bases). The germline V and J ends were trimmed by 5 bases and 3 bases, with 14 bases remaining between them. The CDR3 runs to 15 residues. Germline lookup yields CDR1 LNHDA and CDR2 SQIVND (reference sequence). CDR3 protein: CASSPPGTINQPQHF. Here the CDR3 DNA reads TGTGCCAGTAGTCCACCCGGGACAATCAATCAGCCCCAGCATTTT.